This entry features one T cell receptor beta chain sequence. Germline V gene lookup returns CDR1 SGHAT and CDR2 FQNNGV. Trimming took 0 bases from V and 11 from J, leaving 14 bases between them. This CDR3 region has 13 residues. The sample comes from a study of CD8 T cells in Susac syndrome. With random hexamers, reverse transcription was performed on 0.5 to 1 ug of RNA. From the immunoSEQ multiplex PCR reads, TCRdb called clonotypes with MiXCR, one entry per CDR3 protein. The sample shows about 240,000 distinct CDR3 sequences, 90% to 96% of them seen only once. The sample taken for sequencing was CD4+ T cells from PBMCs. This receptor was taken from a human donor with Susac syndrome. The chain carries TRBV11-2 and TRBJ2-7; D gene uncertain. CDR3 protein: CASSLDPKVRKYF. The DNA of the CDR3 is TGTGCCAGCAGCTTAGACCCAAAGGTTCGAAAGTACTTC.